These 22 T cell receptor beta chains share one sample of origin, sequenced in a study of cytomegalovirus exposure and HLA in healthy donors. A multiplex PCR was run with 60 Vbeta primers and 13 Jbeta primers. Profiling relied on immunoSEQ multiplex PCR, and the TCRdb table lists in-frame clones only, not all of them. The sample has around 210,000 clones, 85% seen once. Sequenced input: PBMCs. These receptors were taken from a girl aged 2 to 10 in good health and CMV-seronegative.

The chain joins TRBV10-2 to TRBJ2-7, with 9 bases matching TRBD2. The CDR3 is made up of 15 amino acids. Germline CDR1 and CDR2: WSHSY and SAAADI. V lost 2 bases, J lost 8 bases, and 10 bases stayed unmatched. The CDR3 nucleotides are TGCGCCAGCAGTGAGGTAATAGCGGGAGCCCGTAAGCAGTACTTC. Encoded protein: CASSEVIAGARKQYF.

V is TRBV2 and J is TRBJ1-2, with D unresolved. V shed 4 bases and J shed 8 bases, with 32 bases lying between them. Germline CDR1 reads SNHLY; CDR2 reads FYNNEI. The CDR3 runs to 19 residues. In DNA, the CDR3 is TGTGCCAGCAGTGGGGCTAACTTGATCGGCAGCCAACCCCGCTCGGGCTACACCTTC. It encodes CASSGANLIGSQPRSGYTF.

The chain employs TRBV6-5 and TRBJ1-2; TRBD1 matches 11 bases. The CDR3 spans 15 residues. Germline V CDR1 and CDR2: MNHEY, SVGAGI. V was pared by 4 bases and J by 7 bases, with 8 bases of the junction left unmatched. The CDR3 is CASSLRTGGFGGYTF. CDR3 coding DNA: TGTGCCAGCAGTTTACGGACAGGGGGCTTTGGTGGCTACACCTTC.

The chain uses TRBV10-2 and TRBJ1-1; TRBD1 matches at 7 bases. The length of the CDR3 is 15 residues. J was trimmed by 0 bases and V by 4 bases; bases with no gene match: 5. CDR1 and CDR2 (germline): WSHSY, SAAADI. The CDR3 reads CASSGYRGLNTEAFF. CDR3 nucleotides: TGCGCCAGCAGTGGATACAGGGGATTGAACACTGAAGCTTTCTTT.

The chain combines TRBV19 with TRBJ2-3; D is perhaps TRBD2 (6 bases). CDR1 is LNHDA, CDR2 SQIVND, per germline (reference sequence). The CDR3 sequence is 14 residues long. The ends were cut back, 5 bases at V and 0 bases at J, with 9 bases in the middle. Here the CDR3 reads CASSLGTSTDTQYF. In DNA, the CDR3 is TGTGCCAGTAGTTTGGGGACTAGCACAGATACGCAGTATTTT.

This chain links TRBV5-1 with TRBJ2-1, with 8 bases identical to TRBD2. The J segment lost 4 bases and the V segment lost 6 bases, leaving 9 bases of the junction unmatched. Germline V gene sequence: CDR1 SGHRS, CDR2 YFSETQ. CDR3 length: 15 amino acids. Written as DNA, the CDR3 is TGCGCCAGCATGAAGGTGACTAGCGCATACAATGAGCAGTTCTTC. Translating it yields CASMKVTSAYNEQFF.

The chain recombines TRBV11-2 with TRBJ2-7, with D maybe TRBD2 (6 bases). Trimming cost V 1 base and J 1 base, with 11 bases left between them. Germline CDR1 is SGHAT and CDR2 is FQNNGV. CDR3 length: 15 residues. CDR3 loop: CASSLGRGISYEQYF. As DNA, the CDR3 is TGTGCCAGCAGCTTAGGTCGGGGGATTTCCTACGAGCAGTACTTC.

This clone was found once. In DNA form, the CDR3 reads TGCGCCAGCAGCTCTAGGGGCGGGGGAGTTTACGAGCAGTACTTC. Protein product: CASSSRGGGVYEQYF. The chain employs TRBV4-1 and TRBJ2-7; 7 nucleotides agree with TRBD2. CDR3 length: 15 residues. V lost 5 bases, J lost 4 bases, and 11 bases stayed unmatched. Germline values: CDR1 MGHRA, CDR2 YSYEKL.

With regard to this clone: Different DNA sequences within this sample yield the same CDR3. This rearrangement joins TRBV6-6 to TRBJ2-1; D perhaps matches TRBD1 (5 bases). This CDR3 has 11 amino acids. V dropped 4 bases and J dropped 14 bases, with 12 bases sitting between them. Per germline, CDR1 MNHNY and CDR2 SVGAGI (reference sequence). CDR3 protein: CASSSGQGEFF. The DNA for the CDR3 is TGTGCCAGCAGTTCAGGACAAGGCGAGTTCTTC.

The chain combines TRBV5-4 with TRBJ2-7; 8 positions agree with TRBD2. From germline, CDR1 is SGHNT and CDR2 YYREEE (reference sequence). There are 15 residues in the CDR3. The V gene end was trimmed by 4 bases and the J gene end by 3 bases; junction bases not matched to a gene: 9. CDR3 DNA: TGTGCCAGCAGCCCTACTAGCGGAGGCCGCTACGAGCAGTACTTC. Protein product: CASSPTSGGRYEQYF.

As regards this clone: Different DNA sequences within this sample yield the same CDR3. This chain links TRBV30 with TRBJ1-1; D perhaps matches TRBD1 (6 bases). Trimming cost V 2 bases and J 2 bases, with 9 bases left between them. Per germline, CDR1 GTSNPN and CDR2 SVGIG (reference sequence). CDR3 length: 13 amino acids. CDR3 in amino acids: CAWSKTGNTEAFF. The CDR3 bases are TGTGCCTGGAGTAAGACAGGAAACACTGAAGCTTTCTTT. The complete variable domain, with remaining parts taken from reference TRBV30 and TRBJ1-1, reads SQTIHQWPATLVQPVGSPLSLECTVEGTSNPNLYWYRQAAGRGLQLLFYSVGIGQISSEVPQNLSASRPQDRQFILSSKKLLLSDSGFYLCAWSKTGNTEAFFGQGTRLTVV.

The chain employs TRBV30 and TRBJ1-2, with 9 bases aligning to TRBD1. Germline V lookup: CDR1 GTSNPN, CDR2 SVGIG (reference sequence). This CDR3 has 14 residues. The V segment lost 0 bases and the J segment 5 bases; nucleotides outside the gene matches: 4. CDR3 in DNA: TGTGCCTGGAGTGTACACAGGGGGCCATATGGCTACACCTTC. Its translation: CAWSVHRGPYGYTF.

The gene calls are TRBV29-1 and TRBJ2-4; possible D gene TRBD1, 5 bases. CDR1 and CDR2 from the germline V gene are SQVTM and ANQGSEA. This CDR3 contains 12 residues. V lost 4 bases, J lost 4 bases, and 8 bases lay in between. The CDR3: CSVGQGKNIQYF. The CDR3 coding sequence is TGCAGCGTTGGGCAGGGAAAAAACATTCAGTACTTC.

The CDR3 reads CASTGGPRETQYF. The DNA of the CDR3 is TGTGCCAGCACTGGAGGTCCAAGGGAGACCCAGTACTTC. This rearrangement joins TRBV2 to TRBJ2-5; D is perhaps TRBD2 (5 bases). V was trimmed by 7 bases and J by 5 bases, leaving 14 bases between them. The V gene's germline CDR1 is SNHLY and CDR2 FYNNEI. This CDR3 spans 13 amino acids.

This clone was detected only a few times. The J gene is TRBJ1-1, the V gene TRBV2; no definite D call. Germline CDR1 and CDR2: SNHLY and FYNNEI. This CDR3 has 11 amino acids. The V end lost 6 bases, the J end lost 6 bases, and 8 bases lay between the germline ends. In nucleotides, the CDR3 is TGTGCCAGCAGGGGAGTCCCTGAAGCTTTCTTT. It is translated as CASRGVPEAFF.

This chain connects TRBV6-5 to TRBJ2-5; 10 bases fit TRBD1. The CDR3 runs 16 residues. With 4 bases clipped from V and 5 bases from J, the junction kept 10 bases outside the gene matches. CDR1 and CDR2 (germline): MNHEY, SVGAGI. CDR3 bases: TGTGCCAGCAGTTCTGGGTCGACAGGGGGCTGGGAGACCCAGTACTTC. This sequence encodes CASSSGSTGGWETQYF.

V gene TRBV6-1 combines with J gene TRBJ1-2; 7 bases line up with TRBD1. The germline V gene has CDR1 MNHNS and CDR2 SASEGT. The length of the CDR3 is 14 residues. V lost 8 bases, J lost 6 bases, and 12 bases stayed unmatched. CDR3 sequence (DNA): TGTGCCAGCTCGGTTCGTGACAGGGAGGATGGCTACACCTTC. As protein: CASSVRDREDGYTF.

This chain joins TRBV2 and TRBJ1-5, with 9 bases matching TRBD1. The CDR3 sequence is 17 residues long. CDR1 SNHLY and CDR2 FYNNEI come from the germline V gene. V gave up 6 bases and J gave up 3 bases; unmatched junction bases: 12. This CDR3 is CASRTAGTGQFNQPQHF. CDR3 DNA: TGTGCCAGCAGAACGGCCGGGACAGGGCAATTCAATCAGCCCCAGCATTTT.

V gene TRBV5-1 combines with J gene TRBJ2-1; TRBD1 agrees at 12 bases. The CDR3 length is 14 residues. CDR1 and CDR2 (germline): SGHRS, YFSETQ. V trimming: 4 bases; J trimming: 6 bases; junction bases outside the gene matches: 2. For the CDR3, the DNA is TGCGCCAGCAGCCAGGGACAGGGGGCCAATGAGCAGTTCTTC. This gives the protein CASSQGQGANEQFF.

The chain's CDR3 is CAWSVEMNTEAFF. In DNA, the CDR3 is TGTGCCTGGAGTGTAGAGATGAACACTGAAGCTTTCTTT. The J gene is TRBJ1-1, the V gene TRBV30; no clear D gene. Trimming took off 0 bases at V and 0 bases at J, with 5 bases between the two ends. Germline CDR1 and CDR2: GTSNPN and SVGIG (reference sequence). The CDR3 totals 13 residues.

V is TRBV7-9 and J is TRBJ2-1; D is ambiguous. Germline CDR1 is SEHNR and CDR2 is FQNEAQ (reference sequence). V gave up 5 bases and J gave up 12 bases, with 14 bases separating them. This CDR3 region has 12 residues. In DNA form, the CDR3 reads TGTGCCAGCAGCGCAGATGAGGCCCGGCAGTTCTTC. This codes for CASSADEARQFF.

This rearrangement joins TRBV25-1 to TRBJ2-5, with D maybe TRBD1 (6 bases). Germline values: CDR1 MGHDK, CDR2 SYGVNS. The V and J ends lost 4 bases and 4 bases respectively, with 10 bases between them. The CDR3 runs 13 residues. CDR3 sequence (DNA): TGTGCCAGCAGTGCCACAGGGATAGAGACCCAGTACTTC. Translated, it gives CASSATGIETQYF.